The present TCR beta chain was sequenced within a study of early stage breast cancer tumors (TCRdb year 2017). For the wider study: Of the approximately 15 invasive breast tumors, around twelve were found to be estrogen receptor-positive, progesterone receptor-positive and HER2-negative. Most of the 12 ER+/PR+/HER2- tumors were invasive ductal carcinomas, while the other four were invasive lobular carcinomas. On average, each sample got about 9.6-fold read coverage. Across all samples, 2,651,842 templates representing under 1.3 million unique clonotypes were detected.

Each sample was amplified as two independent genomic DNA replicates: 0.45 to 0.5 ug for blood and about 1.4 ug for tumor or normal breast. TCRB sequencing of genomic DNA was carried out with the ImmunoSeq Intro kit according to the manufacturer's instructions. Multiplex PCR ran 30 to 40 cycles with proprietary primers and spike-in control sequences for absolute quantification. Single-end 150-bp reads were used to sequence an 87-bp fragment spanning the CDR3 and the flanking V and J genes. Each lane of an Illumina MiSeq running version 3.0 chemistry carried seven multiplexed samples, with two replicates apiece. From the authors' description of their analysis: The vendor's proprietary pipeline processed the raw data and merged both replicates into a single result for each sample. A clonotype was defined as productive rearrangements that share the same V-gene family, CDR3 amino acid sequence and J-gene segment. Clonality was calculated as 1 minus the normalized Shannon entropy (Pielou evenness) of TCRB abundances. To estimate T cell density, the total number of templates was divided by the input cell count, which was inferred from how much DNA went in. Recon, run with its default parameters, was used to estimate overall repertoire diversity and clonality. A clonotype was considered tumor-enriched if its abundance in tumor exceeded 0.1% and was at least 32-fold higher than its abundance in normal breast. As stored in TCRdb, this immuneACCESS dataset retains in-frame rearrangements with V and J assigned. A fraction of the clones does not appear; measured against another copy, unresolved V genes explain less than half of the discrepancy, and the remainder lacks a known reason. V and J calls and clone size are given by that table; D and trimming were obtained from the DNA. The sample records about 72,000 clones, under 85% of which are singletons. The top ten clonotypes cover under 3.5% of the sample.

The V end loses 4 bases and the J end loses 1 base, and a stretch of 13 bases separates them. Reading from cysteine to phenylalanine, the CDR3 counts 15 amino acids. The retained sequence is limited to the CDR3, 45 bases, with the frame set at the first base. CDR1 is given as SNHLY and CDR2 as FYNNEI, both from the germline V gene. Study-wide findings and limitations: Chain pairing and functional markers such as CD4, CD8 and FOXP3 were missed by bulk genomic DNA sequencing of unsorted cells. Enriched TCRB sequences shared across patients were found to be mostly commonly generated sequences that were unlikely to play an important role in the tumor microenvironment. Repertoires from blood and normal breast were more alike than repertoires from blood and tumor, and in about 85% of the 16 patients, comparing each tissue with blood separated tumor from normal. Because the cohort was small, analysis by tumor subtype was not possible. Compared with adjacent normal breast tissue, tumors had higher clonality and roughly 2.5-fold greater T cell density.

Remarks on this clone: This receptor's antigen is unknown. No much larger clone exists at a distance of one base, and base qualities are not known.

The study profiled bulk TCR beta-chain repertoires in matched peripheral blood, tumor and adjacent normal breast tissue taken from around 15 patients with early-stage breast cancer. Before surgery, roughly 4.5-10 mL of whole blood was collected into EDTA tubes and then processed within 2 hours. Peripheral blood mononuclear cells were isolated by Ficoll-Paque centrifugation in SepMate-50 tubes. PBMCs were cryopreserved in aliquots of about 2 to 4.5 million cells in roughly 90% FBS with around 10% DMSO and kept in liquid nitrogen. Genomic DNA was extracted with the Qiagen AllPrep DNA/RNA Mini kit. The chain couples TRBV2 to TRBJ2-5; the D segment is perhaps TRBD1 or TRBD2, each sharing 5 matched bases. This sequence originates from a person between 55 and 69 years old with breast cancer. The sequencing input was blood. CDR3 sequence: CASSGILGAQETQYF. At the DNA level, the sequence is TGTGCCAGCAGTGGGATACTAGGGGCCCAAGAGACCCAGTACTTC.